This TCR beta chain was sequenced during a study of blood T cell repertoires in COVID-19. The CDR3 has 14 residues. With 6 bases clipped from V and 4 bases from J, the junction kept 1 base outside the gene matches. CDR1 and CDR2 from the germline V gene are MNHEY and SVGAGI. Only in-frame clones appear in the TCRdb table, and some are missing; sequencing was by immunoSEQ multiplex PCR. The top ten hold around 7% of the sample, which has about 190,000 clones, 89% seen once. The chain links TRBV6-5 to TRBJ2-7; 15 bases align to TRBD2. The source of this sequence is a middle-aged man with acute or convalescent COVID-19. The sample taken for sequencing was peripheral blood. CDR3 DNA sequence: TGTGCCAGCAGCGGGACTAGCGGGGGGTACGAGCAGTACTTC. This translates into CASSGTSGGYEQYF.